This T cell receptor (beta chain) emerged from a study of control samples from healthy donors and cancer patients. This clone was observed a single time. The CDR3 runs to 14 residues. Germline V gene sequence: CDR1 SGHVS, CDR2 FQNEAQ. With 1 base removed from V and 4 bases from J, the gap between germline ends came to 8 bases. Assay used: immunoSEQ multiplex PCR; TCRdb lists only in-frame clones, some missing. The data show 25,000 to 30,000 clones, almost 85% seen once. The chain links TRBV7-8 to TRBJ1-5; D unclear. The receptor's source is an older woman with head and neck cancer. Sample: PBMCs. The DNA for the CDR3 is TGTGCCAGCAGCTTAGGAGCCAGAAATCAGCCCCAGCATTTT. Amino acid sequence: CASSLGARNQPQHF. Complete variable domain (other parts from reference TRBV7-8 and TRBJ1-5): GAGVSQSPRYKVAKRGQDVALRCDPISGHVSLFWYQQALGQGPEFLTYFQNEAQLDKSGLPSDRFFAERPEGSVSTLKIQRTQQEDSAVYLCASSLGARNQPQHFGDGTRLSIL.